The rows below give T cell receptor beta chains drawn from one sample of a study of T cell responses to AZD1222 COVID-19 vaccine. Using immunoSEQ multiplex PCR, the repertoire was profiled, and TCRdb retains in-frame clones only, with some absent. This sample has approximately 98,000 clones, with roughly 84% found just once. The input for sequencing was peripheral blood, taken on day 0 of AZD1222 vaccination. These receptor sequences come from an adult in good health. CDR3s include the opening cysteine and the closing phenylalanine or tryptophan. A D gene is named only where the DNA matches it firmly. A row's size may be missing; if present it is once, few, many or a size class.

CDR3 DNA: TGTGCCAGCACCCCCTTTGTACGAAGCCACTACGAGCAGTACTTC; CDR3 protein: CASTPFVRSHYEQYF; V gene: TRBV5-6; D gene: NA; clone size: NA; J gene: TRBJ2-7
CDR3 DNA: TGTGCCACCAGTGATAGGGGGTCCAAGAACACTGAAGCTTTCTTT; CDR3 protein: CATSDRGSKNTEAFF; V gene: TRBV24-1; D gene: NA; clone size: NA; J gene: TRBJ1-1
CDR3 DNA: TGTGCCAGCAGTGGACGGGACAGGGGCGAGCAGTACTTC; CDR3 protein: CASSGRDRGEQYF; V gene: TRBV27; D gene: TRBD1; clone size: NA; J gene: TRBJ2-7
CDR3 DNA: TGTGCCAGCAGCTTGGTTCCCGGACAGAGCACAGATACGCAGTATTTT; CDR3 protein: CASSLVPGQSTDTQYF; V gene: TRBV5-5; D gene: NA; clone size: NA; J gene: TRBJ2-3
CDR3 DNA: TGCGCCAGCAGCTTGGCCACGGCAGGGGGCTTAGATGAGCAGTTCTTC; CDR3 protein: CASSLATAGGLDEQFF; V gene: TRBV5-1; D gene: TRBD1; clone size: NA; J gene: TRBJ2-1
CDR3 DNA: TGTGCCAGTAGTAGGACTAGCGGTTCGGAGACCCAGTACTTC; CDR3 protein: CASSRTSGSETQYF; V gene: TRBV19; D gene: TRBD2; clone size: NA; J gene: TRBJ2-5
CDR3 DNA: TGTGCCAGCAGGGAGGAGTTTAATAATTCACCCCTCCACTTT; CDR3 protein: CASREEFNNSPLHF; V gene: TRBV6-5; D gene: NA; clone size: NA; J gene: TRBJ1-6
CDR3 DNA: TGTGCCAGCAGTACAAACAGGTTGGGGAGTCAGCCCCAGCATTTT; CDR3 protein: CASSTNRLGSQPQHF; V gene: TRBV6-5; D gene: NA; clone size: NA; J gene: TRBJ1-5
CDR3 DNA: TGTGCCATTTATGATCGGGGCACCAGCTCCTACGAGCAGTACTTC; CDR3 protein: CAIYDRGTSSYEQYF; V gene: TRBV10-3; D gene: NA; clone size: NA; J gene: TRBJ2-7
CDR3 DNA: TGTGCCAGCAGTGAGGGGCGGGGTGGATCCCGCCACACCTTC; CDR3 protein: CASSEGRGGSRHTF; V gene: TRBV2; D gene: NA; clone size: NA; J gene: TRBJ1-2
CDR3 DNA: TGTGCCAGTGGCACTCAGGGACTCACTAATGAAAAACTGTTTTTT; CDR3 protein: CASGTQGLTNEKLFF; V gene: TRBV19; D gene: NA; clone size: NA; J gene: TRBJ1-4
CDR3 DNA: TGTGCCATCAGACTAGCGGATCAAGAGACCCAGTACTTC; CDR3 protein: CAIRLADQETQYF; V gene: TRBV10-3; D gene: TRBD2; clone size: NA; J gene: TRBJ2-5
CDR3 DNA: TGTGCCAGCAGTTTACGGGGCCCACTACTGCAAGCTTTCTTT; CDR3 protein: CASSLRGPLLQAFF; V gene: TRBV28; D gene: NA; clone size: once; J gene: TRBJ1-1
CDR3 DNA: TGTGCCTGGAGTCCCGGGACTAGCTCGTACAATGAGCAGTTCTTC; CDR3 protein: CAWSPGTSSYNEQFF; V gene: TRBV30; D gene: TRBD2; clone size: NA; J gene: TRBJ2-1
CDR3 DNA: TGTGCCAGCAGCGTAGTAAGTCAGGGTTGGACCGGGGAGCTGTTTTTT; CDR3 protein: CASSVVSQGWTGELFF; V gene: TRBV9; D gene: NA; clone size: NA; J gene: TRBJ2-2
CDR3 DNA: TGTGCCAGCTCACCACCAGGGTTCCCCTACGAGCAGTACTTC; CDR3 protein: CASSPPGFPYEQYF; V gene: TRBV18; D gene: NA; clone size: once; J gene: TRBJ2-7
CDR3 DNA: TGCGCCAGCAGCTTGGCGGGGCGGCGGCTGGAGACCCAGTACTTC; CDR3 protein: CASSLAGRRLETQYF; V gene: TRBV5-1; D gene: NA; clone size: NA; J gene: TRBJ2-5
CDR3 DNA: TGTGCCAGCAGTGGCAGGACTGGCGGCACAGATACGCAGTATTTT; CDR3 protein: CASSGRTGGTDTQYF; V gene: TRBV2; D gene: NA; clone size: NA; J gene: TRBJ2-3
CDR3 DNA: TGTGCCAGCAGCGCTGACAGGGTCGGCTACGAGCAGTACTTC; CDR3 protein: CASSADRVGYEQYF; V gene: TRBV2; D gene: TRBD1; clone size: NA; J gene: TRBJ2-7
CDR3 DNA: TGTGCCTGGAACCCGGACAGGGCTCGTTTTACCCTCCACTTT; CDR3 protein: CAWNPDRARFTLHF; V gene: TRBV30; D gene: TRBD1; clone size: NA; J gene: TRBJ1-6
CDR3 DNA: TGTGCCAGCAGCCAAGATCTCGCAGTAAACAATGAGCAGTTCTTC; CDR3 protein: CASSQDLAVNNEQFF; V gene: TRBV3-1/TRBV3-2; D gene: NA; clone size: NA; J gene: TRBJ2-1
CDR3 DNA: TGTGCCACCAGTGACACCCCCGGGCAGTCTAGCTCCTACAATGAGCAGTTCTTC; CDR3 protein: CATSDTPGQSSSYNEQFF; V gene: TRBV24-1; D gene: NA; clone size: NA; J gene: TRBJ2-1
CDR3 DNA: TGCGCCAGCAGTTCCGGGACAGCGAATAATTCACCCCTCCACTTT; CDR3 protein: CASSSGTANNSPLHF; V gene: TRBV5-1; D gene: TRBD1; clone size: NA; J gene: TRBJ1-6
CDR3 DNA: TGTGCCAGCTGCTCACCAGGTGGGGGTTCAGAGGACACCGGGGAGCTGTTTTTT; CDR3 protein: CASCSPGGGSEDTGELFF; V gene: TRBV18; D gene: NA; clone size: NA; J gene: TRBJ2-2
CDR3 DNA: TGTGCCAGCAGTTTATCCTCCTTCAGGACAGAAACCTACGAGCAGTACTTC; CDR3 protein: CASSLSSFRTETYEQYF; V gene: TRBV28; D gene: NA; clone size: once; J gene: TRBJ2-7
CDR3 DNA: TGTGCCAGCAGCCGCCCCGAGCGGGATTACAATGAGCAGTTCTTC; CDR3 protein: CASSRPERDYNEQFF; V gene: TRBV5-4; D gene: TRBD2; clone size: NA; J gene: TRBJ2-1
CDR3 DNA: TGTGCCAGCAGCTTAAGAAATGATCGGAACACTGAAGCTTTCTTT; CDR3 protein: CASSLRNDRNTEAFF; V gene: TRBV11-1; D gene: NA; clone size: NA; J gene: TRBJ1-1
CDR3 DNA: TGTGCCAGCAGCCAAGATCTAGGGACGCACAATGAGCAGTTCTTC; CDR3 protein: CASSQDLGTHNEQFF; V gene: TRBV3-1/TRBV3-2; D gene: NA; clone size: NA; J gene: TRBJ2-1
CDR3 DNA: TGCGCCAGCAGCCCCACAGTCACAGGGAACTACGAGCAGTACTTC; CDR3 protein: CASSPTVTGNYEQYF; V gene: TRBV5-1; D gene: NA; clone size: NA; J gene: TRBJ2-7
CDR3 DNA: TGTGCCAGCAGCCATTATTCAGGCGCAACTAATGAAAAACTGTTTTTT; CDR3 protein: CASSHYSGATNEKLFF; V gene: TRBV3-1/TRBV3-2; D gene: NA; clone size: NA; J gene: TRBJ1-4
CDR3 DNA: TGTGCCAGCAGTTTCTTTGGGGACCGGGGCACTGAAGCTTTCTTT; CDR3 protein: CASSFFGDRGTEAFF; V gene: TRBV28; D gene: NA; clone size: NA; J gene: TRBJ1-1
CDR3 DNA: TGTGCCAGCAGTAAAACAGGGGGCTGGACTGAAGCTTTCTTT; CDR3 protein: CASSKTGGWTEAFF; V gene: TRBV28; D gene: TRBD1; clone size: NA; J gene: TRBJ1-1
CDR3 DNA: TGTGCCAGCAGCTTAGATCACACCGTGAACACTGAAGCTTTCTTT; CDR3 protein: CASSLDHTVNTEAFF; V gene: TRBV7-8; D gene: NA; clone size: NA; J gene: TRBJ1-1
CDR3 DNA: TGCGCCAGCAGCCAAGTGGCTGCCAGCTCCTATAATTCACCCCTCCACTTT; CDR3 protein: CASSQVAASSYNSPLHF; V gene: TRBV4-1; D gene: NA; clone size: NA; J gene: TRBJ1-6
CDR3 DNA: TGCGCCAGCAGCTTCACGGGGTCGGCCGGGGGGTTCAGTGAGCAGTTCTTC; CDR3 protein: CASSFTGSAGGFSEQFF; V gene: TRBV5-1; D gene: TRBD2; clone size: NA; J gene: TRBJ2-1
CDR3 DNA: TGTGCCAGCTCACCTGGGACAGGGCTATCGAACACCGGGGAGCTGTTTTTT; CDR3 protein: CASSPGTGLSNTGELFF; V gene: TRBV18; D gene: TRBD1; clone size: NA; J gene: TRBJ2-2
CDR3 DNA: TGTGCCATCAATCGGGCAGGTCCGAACACTGAAGCTTTCTTT; CDR3 protein: CAINRAGPNTEAFF; V gene: TRBV10-3; D gene: NA; clone size: NA; J gene: TRBJ1-1
CDR3 DNA: TGCGCCAGCAGCTTGGTGGGCAGGGGGGACACTGAAGCTTTCTTT; CDR3 protein: CASSLVGRGDTEAFF; V gene: TRBV5-1; D gene: TRBD1; clone size: NA; J gene: TRBJ1-1
CDR3 DNA: TGTGCCAGCAGCCAGACTAATGAAAAACTGTTTTTT; CDR3 protein: CASSQTNEKLFF; V gene: TRBV3-1/TRBV3-2; D gene: NA; clone size: NA; J gene: TRBJ1-4
CDR3 DNA: TGTGCCAGCTCACCGCAGGGGGTTCGGAACTATGGCTACACCTTC; CDR3 protein: CASSPQGVRNYGYTF; V gene: TRBV18; D gene: TRBD1; clone size: once; J gene: TRBJ1-2
CDR3 DNA: TGTGCCAGCAGCTTATCATGGGTTGCTGGAAACACCATATATTTT; CDR3 protein: CASSLSWVAGNTIYF; V gene: TRBV7-9; D gene: NA; clone size: NA; J gene: TRBJ1-3
CDR3 DNA: TGTGCCTGGAGTGTATCCCACCCCCTATCGCGTAGTCAAGAGACCCAGTACTTC; CDR3 protein: CAWSVSHPLSRSQETQYF; V gene: TRBV30; D gene: NA; clone size: NA; J gene: TRBJ2-5
CDR3 DNA: TGTGCCATCAGTGAGTCGCGGCCTAGCGGGGCCGAGACCCAGTACTTC; CDR3 protein: CAISESRPSGAETQYF; V gene: TRBV10-3; D gene: TRBD2; clone size: NA; J gene: TRBJ2-5
CDR3 DNA: TGTGCCAGCAGCTCTCCAGGGGCGCGGAGCGATACGCAGTATTTT; CDR3 protein: CASSSPGARSDTQYF; V gene: TRBV5-4; D gene: NA; clone size: NA; J gene: TRBJ2-3
CDR3 DNA: TGTGCCAGCAGCCCACGGACACCTCCGAGGCACGAGCAGTACTTC; CDR3 protein: CASSPRTPPRHEQYF; V gene: TRBV11-2; D gene: NA; clone size: NA; J gene: TRBJ2-7
CDR3 DNA: TGTGCCAGCAGCTTGTATGATACGCAGTATTTT; CDR3 protein: CASSLYDTQYF; V gene: TRBV5-6; D gene: NA; clone size: NA; J gene: TRBJ2-3
CDR3 DNA: TGTGCCAGCAGCCCCAACAGGGAGTCGGGGCAGTTCTTC; CDR3 protein: CASSPNRESGQFF; V gene: TRBV6-2/TRBV6-3; D gene: NA; clone size: NA; J gene: TRBJ2-1
CDR3 DNA: TGCAGCGTGGGGACGGACAACTCTAACTATGGCTACACCTTC; CDR3 protein: CSVGTDNSNYGYTF; V gene: TRBV29-1; D gene: NA; clone size: NA; J gene: TRBJ1-2
CDR3 DNA: TGTGCCAGCAGAACGGGGGGCGATAACACTGAAGCTTTCTTT; CDR3 protein: CASRTGGDNTEAFF; V gene: TRBV27; D gene: NA; clone size: NA; J gene: TRBJ1-1
CDR3 DNA: TGTGCCAGCAGCACCACGGGACCGGGCCAATCTGAAGCTTTCTTT; CDR3 protein: CASSTTGPGQSEAFF; V gene: TRBV3-1/TRBV3-2; D gene: NA; clone size: NA; J gene: TRBJ1-1
CDR3 DNA: TGTGCCACCAGCAGAGAGACTGGGACTAGCGGGGGAGCAGGTTGGGATACGCAGTATTTT; CDR3 protein: CATSRETGTSGGAGWDTQYF; V gene: TRBV15; D gene: TRBD2; clone size: NA; J gene: TRBJ2-3
CDR3 DNA: TGTGCCAGCAGCTTCTTACAGGGTGCCGCTTGGACCCTCCACTTT; CDR3 protein: CASSFLQGAAWTLHF; V gene: TRBV5-6; D gene: NA; clone size: NA; J gene: TRBJ1-6
CDR3 DNA: TGTGCCAGCAGCTTAGGAACGGGGTGGGCTAATGAAAAACTGTTTTTT; CDR3 protein: CASSLGTGWANEKLFF; V gene: TRBV5-6; D gene: NA; clone size: once; J gene: TRBJ1-4